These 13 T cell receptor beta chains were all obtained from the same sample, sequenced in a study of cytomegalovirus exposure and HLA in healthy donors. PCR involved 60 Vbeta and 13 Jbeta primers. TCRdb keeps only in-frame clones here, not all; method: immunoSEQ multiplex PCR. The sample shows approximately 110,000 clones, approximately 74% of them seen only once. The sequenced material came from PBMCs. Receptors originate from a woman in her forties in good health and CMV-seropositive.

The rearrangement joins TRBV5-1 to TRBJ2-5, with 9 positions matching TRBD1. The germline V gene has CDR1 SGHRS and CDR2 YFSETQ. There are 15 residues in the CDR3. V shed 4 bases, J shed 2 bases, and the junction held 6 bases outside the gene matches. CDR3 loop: CASSVGTGRQETQYF. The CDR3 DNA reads TGCGCCAGCAGCGTTGGGACAGGGAGGCAAGAGACCCAGTACTTC. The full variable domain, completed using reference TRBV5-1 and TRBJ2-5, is KAGVTQTPRYLIKTRGQQVTLSCSPISGHRSVSWYQQTPGQGLQFLFEYFSETQRNKGNFPGRFSGRQFSNSRSEMNVSTLELGDSALYLCASSVGTGRQETQYFGPGTRLLVL.

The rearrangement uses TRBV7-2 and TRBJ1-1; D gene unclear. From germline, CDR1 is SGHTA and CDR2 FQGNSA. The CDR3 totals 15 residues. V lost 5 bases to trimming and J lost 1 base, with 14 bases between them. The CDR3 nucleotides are TGTGCCAGCAGCCCCTGGCGGGAACCGAACACTGAAGCTTTCTTT. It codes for CASSPWREPNTEAFF.

CDR3 nucleotide sequence: TGTGCCAGCAGGACACAGGGGGCTTGGGGGGCCAACGTCCTGACTTTC. Encoded protein: CASRTQGAWGANVLTF. The rearrangement uses TRBV27 and TRBJ2-6, with TRBD1 identical over 9 bases. After removal of 6 bases from V and 4 bases from J, the junction contained 7 bases not matched to a gene. Germline loops: CDR1 MNHEY, CDR2 SMNVEV (reference sequence). CDR3 length equals 16 residues.

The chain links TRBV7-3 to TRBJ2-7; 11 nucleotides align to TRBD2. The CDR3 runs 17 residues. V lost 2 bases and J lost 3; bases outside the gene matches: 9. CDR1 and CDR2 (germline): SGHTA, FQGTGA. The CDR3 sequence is CASSLRPPTSGSYEQYF. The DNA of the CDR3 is TGTGCCAGCAGCTTACGCCCCCCCACTAGCGGGAGCTACGAGCAGTACTTC.

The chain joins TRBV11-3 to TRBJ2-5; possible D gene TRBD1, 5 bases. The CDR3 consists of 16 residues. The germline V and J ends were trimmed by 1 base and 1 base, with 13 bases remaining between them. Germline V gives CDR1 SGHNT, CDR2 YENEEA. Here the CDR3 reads CASSLGEQARQETQYF. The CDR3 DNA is TGTGCCAGCAGCTTAGGGGAACAGGCCCGCCAAGAGACCCAGTACTTC.

The CDR3 is CASSGGPGVGTEAFF. The CDR3 DNA reads as TGTGCCAGCAGCGGGGGACCGGGGGTAGGCACTGAAGCTTTCTTT. J is TRBJ1-1 and V is TRBV11-3, with a weak D call TRBD1 (5 bases). This CDR3 is 15 amino acids long. V dropped 5 bases and J dropped 4 bases, with 17 bases sitting between them. CDR1 SGHNT and CDR2 YENEEA come from the germline V gene. Drawing the rest from reference TRBV11-3 and TRBJ1-1, the complete variable domain is EAGVVQSPRYKIIEKKQPVAFWCNPISGHNTLYWYLQNLGQGPELLIRYENEEAVDDSQLPKDRFSAERLKGVDSTLKIQPAELGDSAVYLCASSGGPGVGTEAFFGQGTRLTVV.

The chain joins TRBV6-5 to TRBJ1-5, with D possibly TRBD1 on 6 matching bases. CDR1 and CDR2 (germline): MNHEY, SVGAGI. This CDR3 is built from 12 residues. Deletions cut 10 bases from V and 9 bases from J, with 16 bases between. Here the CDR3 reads CANPQGYVPQHF. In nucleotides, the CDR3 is TGTGCCAACCCACAGGGCTATGTGCCCCAGCATTTT.

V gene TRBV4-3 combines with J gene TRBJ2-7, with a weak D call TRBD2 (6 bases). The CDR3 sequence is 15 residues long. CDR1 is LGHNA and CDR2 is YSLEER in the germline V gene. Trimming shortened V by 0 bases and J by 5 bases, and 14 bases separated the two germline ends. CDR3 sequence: CASSQEQEGVHEQYF. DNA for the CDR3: TGCGCCAGCAGCCAAGAACAGGAGGGAGTCCACGAGCAGTACTTC.

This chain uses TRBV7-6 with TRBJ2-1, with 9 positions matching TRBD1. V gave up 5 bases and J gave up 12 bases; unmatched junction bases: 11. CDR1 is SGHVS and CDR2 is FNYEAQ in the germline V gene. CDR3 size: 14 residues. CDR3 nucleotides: TGTGCCAGCAGCGTCCCCGGGACAGGGAAAGGGCAGTTCTTC. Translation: CASSVPGTGKGQFF. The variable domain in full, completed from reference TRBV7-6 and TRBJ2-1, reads GAGVSQSPRYKVTKRGQDVALRCDPISGHVSLYWYRQALGQGPEFLTYFNYEAQQDKSGLPNDRFSAERPEGSISTLTIQRTEQRDSAMYRCASSVPGTGKGQFFGPGTRLTVL.

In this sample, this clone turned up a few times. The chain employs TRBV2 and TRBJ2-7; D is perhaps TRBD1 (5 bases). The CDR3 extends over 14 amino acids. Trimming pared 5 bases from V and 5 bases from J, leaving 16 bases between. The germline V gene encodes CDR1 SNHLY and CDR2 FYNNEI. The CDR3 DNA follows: TGTGCCAGCAGTCCGACAGCGACTTATAACGAGCAGTACTTC. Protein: CASSPTATYNEQYF.

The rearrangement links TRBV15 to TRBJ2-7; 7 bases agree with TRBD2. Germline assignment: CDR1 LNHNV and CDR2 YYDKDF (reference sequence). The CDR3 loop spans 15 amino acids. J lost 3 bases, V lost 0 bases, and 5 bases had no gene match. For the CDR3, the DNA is TGTGCCACCAGCAGAGAGGCGGGAGTGGACTACGAGCAGTACTTC. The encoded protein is CATSREAGVDYEQYF.

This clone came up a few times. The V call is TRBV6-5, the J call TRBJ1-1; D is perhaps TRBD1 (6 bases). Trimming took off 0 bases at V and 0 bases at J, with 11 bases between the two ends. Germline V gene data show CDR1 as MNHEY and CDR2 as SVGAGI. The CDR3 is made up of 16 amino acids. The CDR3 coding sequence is TGTGCCAGCAGTTACTCAAGGACAGCCTTGAACACTGAAGCTTTCTTT. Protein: CASSYSRTALNTEAFF.

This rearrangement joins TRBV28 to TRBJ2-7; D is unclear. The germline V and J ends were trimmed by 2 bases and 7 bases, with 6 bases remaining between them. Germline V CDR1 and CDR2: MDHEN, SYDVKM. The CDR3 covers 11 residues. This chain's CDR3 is CASSLMSEQYF. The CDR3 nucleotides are TGTGCCAGCAGTTTAATGTCAGAGCAGTACTTC.